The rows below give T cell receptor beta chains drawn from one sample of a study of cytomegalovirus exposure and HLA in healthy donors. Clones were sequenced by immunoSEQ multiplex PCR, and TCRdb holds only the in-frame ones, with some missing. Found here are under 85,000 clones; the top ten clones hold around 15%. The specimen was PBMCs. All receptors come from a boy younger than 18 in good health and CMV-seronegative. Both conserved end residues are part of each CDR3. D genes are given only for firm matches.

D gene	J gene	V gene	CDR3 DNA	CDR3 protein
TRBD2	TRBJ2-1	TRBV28	TGTGCCACCCTAGCGGGGGGGACCTACAATGAGCAGTTCTTC	CATLAGGTYNEQFF
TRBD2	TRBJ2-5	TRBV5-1	TGCGCCAGCAGCGCGGGGACTAGCATCCAAGAGACCCAGTACTTC	CASSAGTSIQETQYF
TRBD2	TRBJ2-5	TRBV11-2	TGTGCCAGCAGCCAGAGCGGGAGGGCGTTTCAAGAGACCCAGTACTTC	CASSQSGRAFQETQYF
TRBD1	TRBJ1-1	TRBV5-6	TGTGCCAGCAGCCTCCGGGACAGATTGAGAACTGAAGCTTTCTTT	CASSLRDRLRTEAFF
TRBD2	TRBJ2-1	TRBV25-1	TGTGCCAGCAGTGATAATAGCGGGAGGGCCTGGGATGAGCAGTTCTTC	CASSDNSGRAWDEQFF
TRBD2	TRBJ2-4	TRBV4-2	TGTGCCAGCAGCAATGGACTAGCGGGAGGGGTCGTGGACCCCAAAAACATTCAGTACTTC	CASSNGLAGGVVDPKNIQYF
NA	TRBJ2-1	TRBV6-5	TGTGCCAGCAGTTACTCTCCGGGAGCAAAGGAGTTCTTC	CASSYSPGAKEFF
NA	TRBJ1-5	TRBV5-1	TGCGCCAGCAGCACCGGGACTGATTATCAGCCCCAGCATTTT	CASSTGTDYQPQHF
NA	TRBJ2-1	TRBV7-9	TGTGCCAGCACTGGAGGGGACAATGAGCAGTTCTTC	CASTGGDNEQFF
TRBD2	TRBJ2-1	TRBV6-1	TGTGCCAGCAGTGATTTAGCGGGAGGTCCCTACAATGAGCAGTTCTTC	CASSDLAGGPYNEQFF
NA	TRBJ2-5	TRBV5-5	TGTGCCAGCAGCTTGAATAGGCTGGGCGGGGAGACCCAGTACTTC	CASSLNRLGGETQYF
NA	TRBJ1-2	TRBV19	TGTGCCAGCCACGCGGGGTCTGACTATGGCTACACCTTC	CASHAGSDYGYTF
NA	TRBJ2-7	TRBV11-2	TGTGCCAGCAGCTTAGACCCGACATCCCACCTCTACGAGCAGTACTTC	CASSLDPTSHLYEQYF
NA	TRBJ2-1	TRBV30	TGTGCCTGGACAGTAGCGGCCTACAATGAGCAGTTCTTC	CAWTVAAYNEQFF
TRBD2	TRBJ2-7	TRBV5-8	TGTGCCAGCAGCTCGACTAGCGGGAGGGCCGACGAGCAGTACTTC	CASSSTSGRADEQYF
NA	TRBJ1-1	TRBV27	TGTGCCAGCAGTTTTGGGAGGGTAAGCACTGAAGCTTTCTTT	CASSFGRVSTEAFF
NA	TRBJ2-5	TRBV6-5	TGTGCCAGCAGTTACGAGACAGGAGAGACCCAGTACTTC	CASSYETGETQYF
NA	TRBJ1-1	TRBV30	TGTGCCTGGAGGACAGTGAACACTGAAGCTTTCTTT	CAWRTVNTEAFF
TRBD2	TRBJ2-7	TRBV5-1	TGCGCCAGCAGCCCGATAACGCGGGGGGGCTTCTACGAGCAGTACTTC	CASSPITRGGFYEQYF
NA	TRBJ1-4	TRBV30	TGTGCCTGGAGTGGGACGACAGGTGCAACTAATGAAAAACTGTTTTTT	CAWSGTTGATNEKLFF
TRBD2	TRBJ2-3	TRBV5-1	TGCGCCAGCAGCCCTATCGGGACTAGCGGGCCTAGCACAGATACGCAGTATTTT	CASSPIGTSGPSTDTQYF
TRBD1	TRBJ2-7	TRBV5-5	TGTGCCAGCAGCTTGGCAGGGGGTGCCAACGAGCAGTACTTC	CASSLAGGANEQYF
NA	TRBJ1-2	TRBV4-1	TGCGCCAGCAGCCAAGGTCACACAGGAGTGCGTGGCTACACCTTC	CASSQGHTGVRGYTF
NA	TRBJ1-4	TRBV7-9	TGTGCCAGCAGCTTGGGGGGTACAAATGAAAAACTGTTTTTT	CASSLGGTNEKLFF
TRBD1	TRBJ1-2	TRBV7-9	TGTGCCAGCAGCTTACAGGGGGCTTTAGGAGGCTACACCTTC	CASSLQGALGGYTF
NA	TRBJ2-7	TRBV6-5	TGTGCCAGCAGTTTGCCAGGACATATCTACGAGCAGTACTTC	CASSLPGHIYEQYF
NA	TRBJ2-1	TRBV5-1	TGCGCCAGCAGCTTGGCAGGGGTAGCTGTCCACAATGAGCAGTTCTTC	CASSLAGVAVHNEQFF
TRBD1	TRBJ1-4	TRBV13	TGTGCCAGCACCCAGGACAGGGTCAGGGAAAAACTGTTTTTT	CASTQDRVREKLFF
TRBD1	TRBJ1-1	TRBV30	TGTGCCTGGACAGGGGGAATCACTGAAGCTTTCTTT	CAWTGGITEAFF
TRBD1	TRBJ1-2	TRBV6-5	TGTGCCAGCAGTCAGACAGGGGCGAACGGCTACACCTTC	CASSQTGANGYTF
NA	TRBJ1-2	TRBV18	TGTGCCAGCTCACCCGGTACTAACTATGGCTACACCTTC	CASSPGTNYGYTF
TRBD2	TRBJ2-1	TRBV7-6	TGTGCCAGCAGCTTTACAGCGGGAGGGCTAAGTGAGCAGTTCTTC	CASSFTAGGLSEQFF
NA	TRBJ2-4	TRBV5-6	TGTGCCAGCAGCTTTCCAGACACCCTAGCCAAAAACATTCAGTACTTC	CASSFPDTLAKNIQYF
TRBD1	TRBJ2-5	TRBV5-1	TGCGCCAGCAGCTTACGGGACAGGGAGACCCAGTACTTC	CASSLRDRETQYF
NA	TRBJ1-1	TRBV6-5	TGTGCCAGCAGACGGTCTCAGGGGACTGAAGCTTTCTTT	CASRRSQGTEAFF
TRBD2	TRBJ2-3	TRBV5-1	TGCGCCAGCAGCTTGGCCGCGGCGGGAGGGGGTACAGATACGCAGTATTTT	CASSLAAAGGGTDTQYF
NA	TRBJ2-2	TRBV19	TGTGCCAGTAGTATAGATCGTGGCGGGCTGAACACCGGGGAGCTGTTTTTT	CASSIDRGGLNTGELFF
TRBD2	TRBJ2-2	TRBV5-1	TGCGCCAGCAGCCGTGGGACTAGCGAGGAGAGGGAGCTGTTTTTT	CASSRGTSEERELFF
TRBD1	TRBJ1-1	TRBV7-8	TGTGCCAGCAGCCTAGGGACAGGGGCCTCGGGGACTGAAGCTTTCTTT	CASSLGTGASGTEAFF
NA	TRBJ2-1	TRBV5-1	TGCGCCAGCAGCTTGGGGGGGGAAAATGAGCAGTTCTTC	CASSLGGENEQFF
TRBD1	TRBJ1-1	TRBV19	TGTGCCAGTAGTCTAGACAGGGTTACCGAAGCTTTCTTT	CASSLDRVTEAFF
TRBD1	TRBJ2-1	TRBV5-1	TGCGCCAGCAGCCCAGACGGGACAGCCAACTACAATGAGCAGTTCTTC	CASSPDGTANYNEQFF
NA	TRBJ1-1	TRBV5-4	TGTGCCAGCAGCTTGTACTCAGGGGCGAACACTGAAGCTTTCTTT	CASSLYSGANTEAFF
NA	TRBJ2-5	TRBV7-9	TGTGCCAGCAGCTTAGTGCAGGGGATTCAAGAGACCCAGTACTTC	CASSLVQGIQETQYF